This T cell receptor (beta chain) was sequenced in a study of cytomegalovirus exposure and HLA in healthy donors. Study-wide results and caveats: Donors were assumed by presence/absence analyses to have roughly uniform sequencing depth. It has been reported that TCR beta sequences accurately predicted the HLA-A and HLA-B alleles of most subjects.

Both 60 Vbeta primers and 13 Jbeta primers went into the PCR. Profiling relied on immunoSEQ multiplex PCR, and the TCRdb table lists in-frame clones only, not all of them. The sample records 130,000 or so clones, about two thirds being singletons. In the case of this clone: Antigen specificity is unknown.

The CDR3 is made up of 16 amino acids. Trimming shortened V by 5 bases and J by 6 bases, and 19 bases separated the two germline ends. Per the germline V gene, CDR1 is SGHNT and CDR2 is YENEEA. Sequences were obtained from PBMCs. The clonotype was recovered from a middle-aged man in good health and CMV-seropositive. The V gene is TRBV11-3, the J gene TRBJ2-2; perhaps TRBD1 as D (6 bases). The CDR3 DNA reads TGTGCCAGCAGCCCCTCGGGGACAAATAGAGCCGGGGAGCTGTTTTTT. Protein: CASSPSGTNRAGELFF.